Detailed here is one T cell receptor (beta chain). The antigen is undetermined. This sample is part of a study of response to subunit inactivated influenza vaccine. Study-level findings and limits: That few new T cells are recruited by each seasonal influenza vaccination was the authors' suggestion.

MiXCR, applied by TCRdb to the RT-PCR reads, yields one record per CDR3 protein. Here the sample spans over 150,000 distinct CDR3 sequences, approximately 15% being singletons. This specimen was CD8+ T cells sorted from PBMCs, taken about 5 days after vaccination. The receptor was isolated from a man aged 45-60 years who received an inactivated influenza vaccine.

CDR3 in DNA: TGTGCCAGCAGCTGGGGGACGGGGGACTACGAGCAGTACTTC. The encoded protein is CASSWGTGDYEQYF. The J gene is TRBJ2-7, the V gene TRBV11-2; maybe TRBD2 (6 bases). CDR1 is SGHAT and CDR2 is FQNNGV in the germline V gene. Trimming stripped 4 bases from V and 3 bases from J, with 13 bases between. There are 14 residues in the CDR3. The whole variable domain, remainder taken from reference TRBV11-2 and TRBJ2-7, is EAGVAQSPRYKIIEKRQSVAFWCNPISGHATLYWYQQILGQGPKLLIQFQNNGVVDDSQLPKDRFSAERLKGVDSTLKIQPAKLEDSAVYLCASSWGTGDYEQYFGPGTRLTVT.